This T cell receptor (beta chain) was captured by sequencing in a study of T cell repertoires in cytomegalovirus infection. As for the study in general: Indicated by public TCR beta signatures were CMV infection and matching HLA type. General study points: HLA-C-restricted CMV clonotypes gave the most frequent clonotype in two of eight donors.

TCRdb reprocessed the reads via MiXCR and lists one record per CDR3 protein. The top ten clones hold just under 45% of a sample with 400,000 to 600,000 distinct CDR3 sequences, more than 40% of them seen once. This clonotype turned up a few times. Its cognate antigen is unknown. The CDR3 loop spans 16 amino acids. The germline CDR1 and CDR2 sequences are SGHVS and FQNEAQ. The V end lost 5 bases, the J end lost 7 bases, and 21 bases lay between the germline ends. The genes are TRBV7-8 and TRBJ1-5, with D possibly TRBD1 on 6 matching bases. This TCR came from a human donor in good health (CMV status not recorded). Some clones in this sample may be carry-over from other donors' samples. The material was cultured PBMCs, obtained from culture after CMV antigen stimulation. CDR3 bases: TGTGCCAGCAGCCTCTATCAGACCACAGGGTCCCAGCCCCAGCATTTT. This codes for CASSLYQTTGSQPQHF.